This T cell receptor (beta chain) was obtained from a study of blood T cell repertoires in COVID-19. For the study at large: Acute and convalescent COVID-19 samples came from the United States, Italy and Spain. Nucleic acid was either cDNA or gDNA, and it came from T cells, B-cell-depleted T cells, or PBMCs.

Source study methods: Estimation of nucleated cell counts was performed using reference gene primer amplification. TCRdb keeps only in-frame clones here, not all; method: immunoSEQ multiplex PCR. Clone size and the V and J calls come from that table; the DNA yielded D and trimming. The sample lists 250,000 to 300,000 clones; 80% to 90% were seen once. CDR1 SNHLY and CDR2 FYNNEI come from the germline V gene. The CDR3 runs to 15 residues. Unmatched junction bases numbered 10, after V lost 6 bases and J lost 6 bases. The receptor was isolated from a woman aged 65 to 85 with acute or convalescent COVID-19. The chain carries TRBV2 and TRBJ2-4; 8 nucleotides line up with TRBD1. The sequencing input was peripheral blood. The DNA of the CDR3 is TGTGCCAGCAGCCTGACAGGGGCGGCTTTAAACATTCAGTACTTC. This encodes CASSLTGAALNIQYF.